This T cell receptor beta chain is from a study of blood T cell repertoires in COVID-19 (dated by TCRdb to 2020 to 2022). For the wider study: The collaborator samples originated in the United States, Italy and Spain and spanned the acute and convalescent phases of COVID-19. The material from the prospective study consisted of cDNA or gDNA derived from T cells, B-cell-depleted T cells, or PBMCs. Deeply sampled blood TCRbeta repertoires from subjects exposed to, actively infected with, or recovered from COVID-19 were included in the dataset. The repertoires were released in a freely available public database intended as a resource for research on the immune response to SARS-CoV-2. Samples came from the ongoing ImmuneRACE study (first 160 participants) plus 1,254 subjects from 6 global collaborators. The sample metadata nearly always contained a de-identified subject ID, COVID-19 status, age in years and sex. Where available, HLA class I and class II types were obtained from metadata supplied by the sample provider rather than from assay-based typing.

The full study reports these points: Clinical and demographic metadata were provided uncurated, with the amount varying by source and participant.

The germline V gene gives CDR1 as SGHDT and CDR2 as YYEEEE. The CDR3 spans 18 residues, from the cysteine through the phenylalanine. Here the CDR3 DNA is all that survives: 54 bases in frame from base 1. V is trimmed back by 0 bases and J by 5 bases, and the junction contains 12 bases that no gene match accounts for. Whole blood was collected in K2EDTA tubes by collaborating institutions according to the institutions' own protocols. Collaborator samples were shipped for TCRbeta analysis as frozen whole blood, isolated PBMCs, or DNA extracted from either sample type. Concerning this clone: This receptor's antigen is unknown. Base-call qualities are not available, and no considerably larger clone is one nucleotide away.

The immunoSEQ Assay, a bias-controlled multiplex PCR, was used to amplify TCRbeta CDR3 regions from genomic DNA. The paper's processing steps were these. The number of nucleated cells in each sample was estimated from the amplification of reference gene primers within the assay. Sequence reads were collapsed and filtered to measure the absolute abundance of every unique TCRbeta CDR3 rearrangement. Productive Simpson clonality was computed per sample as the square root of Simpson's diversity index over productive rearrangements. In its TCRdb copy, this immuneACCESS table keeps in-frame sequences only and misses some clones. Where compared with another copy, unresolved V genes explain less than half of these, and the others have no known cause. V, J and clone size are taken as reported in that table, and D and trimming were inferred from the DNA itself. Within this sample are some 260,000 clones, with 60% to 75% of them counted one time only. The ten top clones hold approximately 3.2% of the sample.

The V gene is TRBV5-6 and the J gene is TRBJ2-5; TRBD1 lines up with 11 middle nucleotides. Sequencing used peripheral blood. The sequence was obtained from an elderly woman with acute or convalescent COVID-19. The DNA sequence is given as TGTGCCAGCAGCTTGGTCGGGACAGGGGGATGGCGTAGGGAGACCCAGTACTTC. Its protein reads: CASSLVGTGGWRRETQYF.